These 18 T cell receptor beta chains were all obtained from the same sample, sequenced in a study of tumor and adjacent non-tumor tissue in lung cancer. No cell sorting was done before RNA was extracted from the tissue. A modified ARM-PCR protocol with three rounds of nested PCR amplified TCRbeta. TCRdb reanalysed the multiplex PCR reads using MiXCR and keeps one entry per CDR3 protein. The table includes about 200,000 distinct CDR3 sequences, around 71% detected once. What was sequenced was lung tumor tissue. The receptors were sampled from a man between 60 and 75 years old with non-small cell lung cancer.

With regard to this clonotype: It may be a read error: a sequence one base away is much more abundant. This chain uses TRBV4-1 with TRBJ2-1, with 7 positions matching TRBD1. This CDR3 has 17 residues. Per germline, CDR1 MGHRA and CDR2 YSYEKL. The V gene end was trimmed by 3 bases and the J gene end by 2 bases; junction bases not matched to a gene: 10. The CDR3 reads CASSHFEGQAAYNEQFF. The DNA of the CDR3 is TGCGCCAGCAGCCATTTTGAAGGACAGGCAGCCTACAATGAGCAGTTCTTC.

The V call is TRBV28, the J call TRBJ2-7, with TRBD2 as a possible D gene (5 bases). Germline-derived CDR1 and CDR2 are MDHEN and SYDVKM. The V and J ends lost 5 bases and 1 base respectively, with 15 bases between them. The CDR3 extends over 15 amino acids. CDR3 residues: CASSLRISASYEQYF. The CDR3 bases are TGTGCCAGCAGTCTCCGTATTAGCGCTTCCTACGAGCAGTACTTC.

This clonotype was detected ten times or more. The CDR3 region has the DNA TGTGCCAGCAGTGAGAGATGGGGGGCTGAAGCTTTCTTT. Protein sequence: CASSERWGAEAFF. This chain uses TRBV6-1 with TRBJ1-1, with D tentatively TRBD1 (5 bases). The V end was cut by 3 bases, the J end by 6 bases, with 11 bases between. This CDR3 has 13 residues. Germline CDR1 reads MNHNS; CDR2 reads SASEGT.

In the case of this clonotype: A read error may account for a junction end that differs from germline. V gene TRBV11-1 combines with J gene TRBJ2-1; D is perhaps TRBD1 (5 bases). The length of the CDR3 is 12 residues. Germline CDR1 reads SGHAT; CDR2 reads FQDESV (reference sequence). The CDR3 loop is CASSLRGYEQFF. CDR3 coding DNA: TGTGCCAGCAGCTTAAGGGGCTATGAGCAGTTCTTT.

About this clonotype: A much larger clone lies a single base off, so this may be a read error. V is TRBV29-1 and J is TRBJ1-2, with D unclear. The V and J ends lost 5 bases and 0 bases respectively, with 7 bases between them. Looked up from germline, CDR1 is SQVTM and CDR2 is ANQGSEA. CDR3 length: 12 amino acids. DNA for the CDR3: TGCAGCGTTCGAATGACTAACTATGGCTACACCTTC. Its translation is CSVRMTNYGYTF.

J is TRBJ1-5 and V is TRBV6-5; tentative D call: TRBD1 (5 bases). This CDR3 spans 19 amino acids. Trimming removed 7 bases at V and 1 base at J, with 26 bases between. CDR1 and CDR2 from the germline V gene are MNHEY and SVGAGI. The CDR3 reads CASITSAGSIKGSNQPQHF. For the CDR3, the DNA is TGTGCCAGCATCACCAGCGCAGGGTCAATTAAAGGCAGCAATCAGCCCCAGCATTTT.

A word on this clonotype: This may be a read error, as it is one base from a much larger clone. This chain links TRBV6-2 or TRBV6-3 with TRBJ1-2; unclear D gene. Germline V CDR1 and CDR2: MNHEY, SVGEGT. The CDR3 sequence is 13 residues long. CDR3 region: CANSYSQVYGYTF. Here the CDR3 DNA reads TGTGCCAACAGTTACTCGCAAGTTTATGGCTACACCTTC.

J is TRBJ2-2 and V is TRBV6-5; D is ambiguous. Trimming took 5 bases from V and 7 from J, leaving 8 bases between them. Germline V gene sequence: CDR1 MNHEY, CDR2 SVGAGI. The CDR3 totals 12 residues. DNA for the CDR3: TGTGCCAGCAGTCACCTGTACGGGGAGCTGTTTTTT. This sequence encodes CASSHLYGELFF.

This clonotype was seen many times. This chain uses TRBV5-4 with TRBJ2-7; TRBD2 is a possible D gene (6 bases). This CDR3 is built from 13 residues. Trimming took off 2 bases at V and 2 bases at J, with 8 bases between the two ends. CDR1 is SGHNT and CDR2 is YYREEE in the germline V gene (reference sequence). The chain's CDR3 is CASSLGGPYEQYF. The CDR3 bases are TGTGCCAGCAGCTTAGGAGGGCCCTACGAGCAGTACTTC.

As for this clonotype: A read error may account for a junction end that differs from germline. The chain couples TRBV7-8 to TRBJ1-5, with 7 bases matching TRBD1. Germline loops: CDR1 SGHVS, CDR2 FQNEAQ. This CDR3 contains 15 residues. The CDR3 reads CTSSLSGQVSQSQHF. DNA of the CDR3: TGTACCAGCAGCTTAAGCGGACAGGTCTCTCAGTCCCAGCATTTT.

Notes on this clonotype: The junction departs from germline at one end; a sequencing error may be responsible. The chain is built from TRBV6-2 or TRBV6-3 and TRBJ2-1; D is ambiguous. The germline V gene encodes CDR1 MNHEY and CDR2 SVGEGT. The CDR3 sequence is 12 residues long. The chain's CDR3 is CSSSLIGNEQFF. In nucleotides, the CDR3 is TGTTCCAGCAGTCTCATAGGTAATGAACAGTTCTTC.

Judged by abundance, this clonotype is medium-sized. The rearrangement links TRBV20-1 to TRBJ2-7; unclear D gene. Per germline, CDR1 DFQATT and CDR2 SNEGSKA (reference sequence). With 6 bases removed from V and 0 bases from J, the gap between germline ends came to 12 bases. The CDR3 is 13 amino acids. The CDR3 sequence is CSAYAASSYEQYF. CDR3 nucleotide sequence: TGCAGTGCGTACGCAGCTAGCTCCTACGAGCAGTACTTC.

This chain links TRBV6-2 or TRBV6-3 with TRBJ1-3; TRBD1 agrees at 11 bases. Germline V CDR1 and CDR2: MNHEY, SVGEGT. V trimming: 6 bases; J trimming: 7 bases; junction bases outside the gene matches: 5. CDR3 size: 14 residues. The CDR3 DNA reads as TGTGCCAGCAGCCGCGGACAGGGGGCGAACACCATATATTTT. Its translation is CASSRGQGANTIYF.

With regard to this clonotype: A junction boundary mismatches the germline segment, possibly from a read error. The J gene is TRBJ2-3, the V gene TRBV20-1; D might be TRBD1 (6 bases). CDR1 and CDR2 (germline): DFQATT, SNEGSKA (reference sequence). The CDR3 is 14 amino acids. As DNA, the CDR3 is TGCGGTGCCAAAGATCAGGGGAGCACAGATACACAGTGTTTT. This codes for CGAKDQGSTDTQCF.

This clonotype occurred once. The rearrangement joins TRBV28 to TRBJ2-7; D may be TRBD2 (5 bases). The germline V gene encodes CDR1 MDHEN and CDR2 SYDVKM. Trimming left V 1 base short and J 2 bases short, with 12 bases between. There are 15 residues in the CDR3. In DNA, the CDR3 is TGTGCCAGCAGTTTATCCTCCCTGGAGGCCTACGAGCAGTACTTC. This gives the protein CASSLSSLEAYEQYF.

J is TRBJ2-6 and V is TRBV11-2; D possibly corresponds to TRBD2 (6 bases). The germline V gene encodes CDR1 SGHAT and CDR2 FQNNGV. The CDR3 consists of 18 residues. V was pared by 10 bases and J by 2 bases, with 24 bases between. The CDR3 DNA sequence: TGTGCCAACAGTCCAACTATGGGGGGAGCCACTGGGGCCAACGTCCTGACTTTC. Residues: CANSPTMGGATGANVLTF.

As concerns this clonotype: A read error is possible here, since a much larger clone lies one base away. The chain recombines TRBV5-1 with TRBJ2-3; no clear D. Germline loops: CDR1 SGHRS, CDR2 YFSETQ. This CDR3 is built from 13 residues. CDR3 DNA: TGCGCCAACAGCTTGGGTTACAGAGATACGCAGTATTTT. Its protein is CANSLGYRDTQYF.

The CDR3 sequence is CASSQRDRGGEQYF. The DNA for the CDR3 is TGCGCCAGCAGTCAACGGGACAGGGGGGGCGAGCAGTACTTC. This chain links TRBV4-3 with TRBJ2-7, with 11 bases identical to TRBD1. CDR1 and CDR2 (germline): LGHNA, YSLEER. The CDR3 spans 14 residues. V was clipped by 6 bases and J by 6 bases; unmatched bases: 7.